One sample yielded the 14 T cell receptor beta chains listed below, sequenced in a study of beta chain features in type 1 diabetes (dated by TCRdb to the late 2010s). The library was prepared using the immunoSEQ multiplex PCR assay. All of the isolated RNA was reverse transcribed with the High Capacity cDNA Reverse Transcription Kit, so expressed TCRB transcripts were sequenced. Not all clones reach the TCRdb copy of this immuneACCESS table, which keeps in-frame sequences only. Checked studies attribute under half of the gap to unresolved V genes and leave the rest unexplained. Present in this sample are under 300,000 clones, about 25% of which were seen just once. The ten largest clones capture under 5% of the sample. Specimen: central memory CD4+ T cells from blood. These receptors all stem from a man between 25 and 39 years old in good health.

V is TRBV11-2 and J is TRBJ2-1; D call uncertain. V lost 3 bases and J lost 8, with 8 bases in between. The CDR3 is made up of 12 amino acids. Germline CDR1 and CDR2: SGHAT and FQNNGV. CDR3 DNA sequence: TGTGCCAGCAGCTTGCTTGGGTATGAGCAGTTCTTC. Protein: CASSLLGYEQFF.

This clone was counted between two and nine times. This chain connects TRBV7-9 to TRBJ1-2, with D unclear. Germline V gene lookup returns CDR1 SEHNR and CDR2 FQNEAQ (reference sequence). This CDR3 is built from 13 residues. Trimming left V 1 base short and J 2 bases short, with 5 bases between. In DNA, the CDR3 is TGTGCCAGCAGCTTAGATGGCAACTATGGCTACACCTTC. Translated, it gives CASSLDGNYGYTF.

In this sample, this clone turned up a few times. The CDR3 DNA reads as TGCAGCGCCGGGACAGGGAATTATGAGCAGTTCTTC. This gives the protein CSAGTGNYEQFF. This chain links TRBV29-1 with TRBJ2-1, with TRBD1 matching 9 bases. The germline V gene has CDR1 SQVTM and CDR2 ANQGSEA. The CDR3 loop spans 12 amino acids. Trimming took 7 bases from V and 8 from J; bases not matched to a gene: 6.

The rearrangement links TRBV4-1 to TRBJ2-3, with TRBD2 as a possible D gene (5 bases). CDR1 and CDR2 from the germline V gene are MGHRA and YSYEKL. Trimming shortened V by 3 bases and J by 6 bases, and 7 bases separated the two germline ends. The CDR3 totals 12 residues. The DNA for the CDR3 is TGCGCCAGCAGCCAGGAGCGGGATACGCAGTATTTT. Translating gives CASSQERDTQYF.

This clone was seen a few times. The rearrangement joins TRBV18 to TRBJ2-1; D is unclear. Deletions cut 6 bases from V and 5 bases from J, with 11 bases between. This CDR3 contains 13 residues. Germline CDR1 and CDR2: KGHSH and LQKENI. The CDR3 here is CASSTSRDNEQFF. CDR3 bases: TGTGCCAGCTCTACTTCCAGAGACAATGAGCAGTTCTTC.

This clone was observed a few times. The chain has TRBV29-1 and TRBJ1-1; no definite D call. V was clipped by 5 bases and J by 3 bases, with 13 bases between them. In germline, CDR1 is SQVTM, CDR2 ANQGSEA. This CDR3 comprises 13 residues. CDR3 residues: CSVSRAPDTEAFF. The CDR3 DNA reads TGCAGCGTTTCCCGGGCCCCGGACACTGAAGCTTTCTTT.

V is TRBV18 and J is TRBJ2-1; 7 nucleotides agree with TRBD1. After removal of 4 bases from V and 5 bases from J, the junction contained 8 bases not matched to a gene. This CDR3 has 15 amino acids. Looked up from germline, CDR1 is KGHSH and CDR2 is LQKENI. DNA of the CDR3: TGTGCCAGCTCACTCCCGAGACAGGGTAACAATGAGCAGTTCTTC. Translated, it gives CASSLPRQGNNEQFF. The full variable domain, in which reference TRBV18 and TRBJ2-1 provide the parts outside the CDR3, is NAGVMQNPRHLVRRRGQEARLRCSPMKGHSHVYWYRQLPEEGLKFMVYLQKENIIDESGMPKERFSAEFPKEGPSILRIQQVVRGDSAAYFCASSLPRQGNNEQFFGPGTRLTVL.

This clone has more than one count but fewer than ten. The CDR3 here is CSVLRGGYTF. Here the CDR3 DNA reads TGCAGCGTTCTGAGGGGTGGCTACACCTTC. This chain links TRBV29-1 with TRBJ1-2; possible D gene TRBD1, 5 bases. V was pared by 5 bases and J by 7 bases, with 8 bases between. The germline V gene has CDR1 SQVTM and CDR2 ANQGSEA. This CDR3 region has 10 residues. Supplemented by reference TRBV29-1 and TRBJ1-2, the full variable domain reads SAVISQKPSRDICQRGTSLTIQCQVDSQVTMMFWYRQQPGQSLTLIATANQGSEATYESGFVIDKFPISRPNLTFSTLTVSNMSPEDSSIYLCSVLRGGYTFGSGTRLTVV.

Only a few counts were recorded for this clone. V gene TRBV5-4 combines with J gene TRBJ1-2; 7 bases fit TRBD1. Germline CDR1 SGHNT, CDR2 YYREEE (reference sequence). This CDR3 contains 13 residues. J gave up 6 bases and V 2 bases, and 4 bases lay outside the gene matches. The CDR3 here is CASSLDRDDGYTF. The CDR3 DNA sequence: TGTGCCAGCAGCTTAGACAGGGACGATGGCTACACCTTC.

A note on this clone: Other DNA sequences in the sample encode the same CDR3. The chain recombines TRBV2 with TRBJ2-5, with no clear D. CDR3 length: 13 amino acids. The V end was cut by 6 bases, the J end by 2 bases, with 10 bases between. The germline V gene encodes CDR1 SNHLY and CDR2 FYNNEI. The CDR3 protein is CASRRTEQETQYF. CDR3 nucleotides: TGTGCCAGCAGGAGGACGGAGCAAGAGACCCAGTACTTC.

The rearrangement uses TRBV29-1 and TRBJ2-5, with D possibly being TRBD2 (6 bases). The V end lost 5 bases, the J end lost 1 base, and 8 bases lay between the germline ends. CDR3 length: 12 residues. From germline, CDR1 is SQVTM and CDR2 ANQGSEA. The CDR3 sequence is CSVSSVQETQYF. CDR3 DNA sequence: TGCAGCGTTTCTAGCGTCCAAGAGACCCAGTACTTC.

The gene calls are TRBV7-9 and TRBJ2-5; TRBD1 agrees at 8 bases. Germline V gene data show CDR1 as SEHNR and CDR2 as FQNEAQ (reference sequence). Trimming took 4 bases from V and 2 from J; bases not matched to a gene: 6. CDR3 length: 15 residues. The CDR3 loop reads CASSSDRGGQETQYF. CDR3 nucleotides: TGTGCCAGCAGCTCTGACAGGGGAGGACAAGAGACCCAGTACTTC.

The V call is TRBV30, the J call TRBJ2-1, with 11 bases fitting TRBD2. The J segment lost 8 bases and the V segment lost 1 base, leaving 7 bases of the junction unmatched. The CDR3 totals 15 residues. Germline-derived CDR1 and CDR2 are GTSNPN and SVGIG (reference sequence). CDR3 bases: TGTGCCTGGAGTGCCCGACTAGCGGGGAAGGATGAGCAGTTCTTC. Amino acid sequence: CAWSARLAGKDEQFF.

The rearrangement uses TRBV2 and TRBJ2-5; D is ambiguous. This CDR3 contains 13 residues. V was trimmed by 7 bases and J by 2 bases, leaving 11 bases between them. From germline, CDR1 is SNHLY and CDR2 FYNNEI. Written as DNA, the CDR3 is TGTGCCAGCACCCTCTCGAAGCAAGAGACCCAGTACTTC. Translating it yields CASTLSKQETQYF.